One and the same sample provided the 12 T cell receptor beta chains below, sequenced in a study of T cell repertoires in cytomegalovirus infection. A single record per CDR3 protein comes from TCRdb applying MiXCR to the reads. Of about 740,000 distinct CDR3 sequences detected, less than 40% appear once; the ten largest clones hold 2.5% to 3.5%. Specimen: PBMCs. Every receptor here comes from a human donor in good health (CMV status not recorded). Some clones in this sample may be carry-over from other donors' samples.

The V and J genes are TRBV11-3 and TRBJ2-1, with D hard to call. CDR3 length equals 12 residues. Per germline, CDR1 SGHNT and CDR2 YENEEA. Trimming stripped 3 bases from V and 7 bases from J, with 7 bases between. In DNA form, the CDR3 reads TGTGCCAGCAGCTTTGGCGAGAATGAGCAGTTCTTC. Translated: CASSFGENEQFF.

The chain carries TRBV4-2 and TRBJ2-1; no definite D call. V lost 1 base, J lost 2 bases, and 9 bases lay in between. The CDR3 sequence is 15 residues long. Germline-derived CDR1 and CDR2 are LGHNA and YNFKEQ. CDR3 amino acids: CASSQAEIAYNEQFF. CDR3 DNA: TGTGCCAGCAGCCAAGCTGAGATAGCCTACAATGAGCAGTTCTTC.

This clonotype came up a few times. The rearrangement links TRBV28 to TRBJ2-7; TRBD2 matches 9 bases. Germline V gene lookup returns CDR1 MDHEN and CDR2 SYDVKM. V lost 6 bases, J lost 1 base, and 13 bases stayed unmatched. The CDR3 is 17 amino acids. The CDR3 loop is CASSAGGLGSGSYEQYF. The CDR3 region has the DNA TGTGCCAGCAGCGCGGGGGGGCTGGGAAGCGGATCCTACGAGCAGTACTTC.

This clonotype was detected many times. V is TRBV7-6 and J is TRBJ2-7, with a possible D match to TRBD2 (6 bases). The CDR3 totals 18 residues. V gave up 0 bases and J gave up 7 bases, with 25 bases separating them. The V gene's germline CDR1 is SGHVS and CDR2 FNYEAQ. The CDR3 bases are TGTGCCAGCAGCTTAGCTCCTATGGGGGGACCCCTTACGAAGGAGCAGTACTTC. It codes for CASSLAPMGGPLTKEQYF.

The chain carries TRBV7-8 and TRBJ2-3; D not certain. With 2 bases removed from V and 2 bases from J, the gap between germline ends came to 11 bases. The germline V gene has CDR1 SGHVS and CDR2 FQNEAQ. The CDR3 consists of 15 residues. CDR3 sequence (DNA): TGTGCCAGCAGCTTATACAGCGAAATCACAGATACGCAGTATTTT. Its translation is CASSLYSEITDTQYF.

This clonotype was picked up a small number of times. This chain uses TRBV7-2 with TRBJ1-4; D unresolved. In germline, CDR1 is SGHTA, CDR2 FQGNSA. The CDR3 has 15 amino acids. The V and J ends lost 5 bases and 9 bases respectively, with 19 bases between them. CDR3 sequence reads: CASSPTSSVQKKLFF. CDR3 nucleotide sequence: TGTGCCAGCAGCCCAACGAGCAGCGTGCAAAAAAAACTGTTTTTT.

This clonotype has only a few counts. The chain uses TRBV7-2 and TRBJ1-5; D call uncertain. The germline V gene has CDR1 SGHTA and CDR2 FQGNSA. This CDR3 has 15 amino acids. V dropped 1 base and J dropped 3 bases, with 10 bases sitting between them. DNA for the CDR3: TGTGCCAGCAGCTTAGGGATGGCCTACAATCAGCCCCAGCATTTT. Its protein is CASSLGMAYNQPQHF. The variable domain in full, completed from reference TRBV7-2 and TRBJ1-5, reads GAGVSQSPSNKVTEKGKDVELRCDPISGHTALYWYRQSLGQGLEFLIYFQGNSAPDKSGLPSDRFSAERTGGSVSTLTIQRTQQEDSAVYLCASSLGMAYNQPQHFGDGTRLSIL.

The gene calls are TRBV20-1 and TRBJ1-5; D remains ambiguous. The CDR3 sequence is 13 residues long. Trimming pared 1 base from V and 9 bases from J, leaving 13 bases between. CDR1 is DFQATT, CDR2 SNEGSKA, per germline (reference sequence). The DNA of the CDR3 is TGCAGTGCTAGAGCTCAGGCCGACGGGCCCCAGCATTTT. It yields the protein CSARAQADGPQHF.

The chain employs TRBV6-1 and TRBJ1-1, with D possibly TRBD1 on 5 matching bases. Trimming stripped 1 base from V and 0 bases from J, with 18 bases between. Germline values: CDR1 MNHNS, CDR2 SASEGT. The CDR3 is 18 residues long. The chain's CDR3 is CASSEDPELVGVNTEAFF. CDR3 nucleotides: TGTGCCAGCAGTGAAGATCCAGAGTTGGTAGGGGTGAACACTGAAGCTTTCTTT.

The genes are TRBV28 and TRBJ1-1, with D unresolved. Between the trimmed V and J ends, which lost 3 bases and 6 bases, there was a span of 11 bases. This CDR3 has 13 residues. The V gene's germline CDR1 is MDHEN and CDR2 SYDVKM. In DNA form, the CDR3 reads TGTGCCAGCAGTTTTCAGGTTGTACCTGAAGCTTTCTTT. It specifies CASSFQVVPEAFF.

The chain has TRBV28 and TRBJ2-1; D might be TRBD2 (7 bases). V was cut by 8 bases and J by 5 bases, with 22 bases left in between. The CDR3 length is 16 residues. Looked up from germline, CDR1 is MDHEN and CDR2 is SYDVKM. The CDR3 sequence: CASSPVRGRADNEQFF. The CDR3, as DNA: TGTGCCAGCTCACCGGTGAGGGGGAGGGCCGACAATGAGCAGTTCTTC.

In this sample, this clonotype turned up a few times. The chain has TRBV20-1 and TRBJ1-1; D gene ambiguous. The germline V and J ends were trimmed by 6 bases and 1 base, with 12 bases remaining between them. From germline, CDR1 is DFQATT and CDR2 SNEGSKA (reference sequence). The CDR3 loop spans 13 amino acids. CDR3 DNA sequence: TGCAGTGCCAAGGCCGGAGGGAACACTGAAGCTTTCTTT. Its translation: CSAKAGGNTEAFF.